The text below deals with one T cell receptor beta chain. Its antigen is undetermined. Relative to the germline gene, one junction end is altered; a read error may explain this. These data come from a study of cytomegalovirus exposure and HLA in healthy donors. Points from the study as a whole: An assumption of roughly uniform sequencing depth across donors underlay the presence/absence analyses.

This PCR relied on a set of 60 Vbeta primers and 13 Jbeta primers. TCRdb keeps only in-frame clones here, not all; method: immunoSEQ multiplex PCR. The sample lists roughly 81,000 clones; 79% were seen once. Germline-derived CDR1 and CDR2 are MGHRA and YSYEKL. The CDR3 is made up of 16 amino acids. The V and J genes are TRBV4-1 and TRBJ2-7, with D perhaps matching TRBD2 (6 bases). Specimen: PBMCs. This receptor was taken from a man younger than 45 in good health and CMV-seronegative. Here the CDR3 DNA reads TGCGCCCGCAGCCCACCGATCCTGGCGGGATCTTTCGAGCAGTACTTC. Translating it yields CARSPPILAGSFEQYF.